One and the same sample provided the 30 T cell receptor beta chains below, sequenced in a study of blood T cells in healthy people across ages. Primed by a sample-barcoded 5' primer and a J-beta primer mix, a second PCR proceeded for 7 to 11 cycles. TCRdb redid the calling of the 5' RACE reads with MiXCR, one entry per CDR3 protein. This sample has around 670,000 distinct CDR3 sequences, with about 30% found just once. Sequenced material: blood. These receptors all come from a woman of 80 years or more in good health.

This chain joins TRBV20-1 and TRBJ1-1; the D is unclear. Trimming removed 0 bases from V and 4 bases from J, with 15 bases in between. CDR1 is DFQATT, CDR2 SNEGSKA, per germline (reference sequence). This CDR3 has 15 amino acids. CDR3 DNA: TGCAGTGCTAGAGATCAAAAGAGGGTGATCACTGAAGCTTTCTTT. It encodes CSARDQKRVITEAFF.

This clonotype was found many times. The chain links TRBV9 to TRBJ1-2; D might be TRBD1 (5 bases). Trimming cost V 0 bases and J 8 bases, with 17 bases left between them. Germline V CDR1 and CDR2: SGDLS, YYNGEE. The CDR3 has 15 amino acids. The CDR3 sequence: CASSVDAGESYGYTF. The DNA for the CDR3 is TGTGCCAGCAGCGTAGATGCGGGGGAAAGTTACGGCTACACCTTC.

This rearrangement joins TRBV5-6 to TRBJ1-1; D uncertain. Looked up from germline, CDR1 is SGHDT and CDR2 is YYEEEE. V lost 2 bases to trimming and J lost 0 bases, with 5 bases between them. The CDR3 runs 13 residues. DNA of the CDR3: TGTGCCAGCAGCTTCTATATGAACACTGAAGCTTTCTTT. Protein product: CASSFYMNTEAFF.

This clonotype appeared a few times. One end of the junction fails to match germline, which may point to a read error. V and J are TRBV7-8 and TRBJ2-4; 9 positions match TRBD1. The CDR3 runs 11 residues. Germline lookup yields CDR1 SGHVS and CDR2 FQNEAQ. The CDR3 sequence: CACSADRGQYF. CDR3 nucleotides: TGTGCCTGCAGCGCCGACAGGGGGCAGTACTTC.

The genes are TRBV6-5 and TRBJ1-1, with 8 bases that match TRBD1. Germline loops: CDR1 MNHEY, CDR2 SVGAGI. This CDR3 comprises 16 residues. V was clipped by 0 bases and J by 3 bases; unmatched bases: 6. CDR3: CASSYSSDRGYTEAFF. The DNA for the CDR3 is TGTGCCAGCAGTTACTCATCCGACAGGGGATACACTGAAGCTTTCTTT.

In its sample, this clonotype was seen many times. This rearrangement joins TRBV6-5 to TRBJ2-1; TRBD1 aligns across 10 bases. The CDR3 runs to 15 residues. Per the germline V gene, CDR1 is MNHEY and CDR2 is SVGAGI. J was trimmed by 5 bases and V by 6 bases; bases with no gene match: 7. CDR3 coding DNA: TGTGCCAGCAGCCCAAGACAGGGGGCTGACAATGAGCAGTTCTTC. This codes for CASSPRQGADNEQFF.

This clonotype has just a few counts. A single base separates this from a much larger clone, so it may be a read error. The chain couples TRBV7-3 to TRBJ2-1, with D perhaps TRBD2 (5 bases). The J call may be incorrect, as the DNA end agrees better with TRBJ2-7. The CDR3 sequence is 16 residues long. The germline gives CDR1 SGHTA, CDR2 FQGTGA. Here the CDR3 reads CASSLIPSLAYNEQYF. DNA for the CDR3: TGTGCCAGCAGCTTAATCCCTAGCCTAGCCTACAATGAGCAGTACTTC.

This sequence joins TRBV29-1 and TRBJ2-7, with 13 bases aligning to TRBD2. J lost 5 bases, V lost 7 bases, and 8 bases had no gene match. This CDR3 spans 14 amino acids. The germline gives CDR1 SQVTM, CDR2 ANQGSEA. CDR3 sequence reads: CSGLGLAGEDEQYF. In nucleotides, the CDR3 is TGCAGCGGCCTTGGACTAGCGGGAGAAGACGAGCAGTACTTC.

The table lists this clonotype with a few counts. V gene TRBV9 combines with J gene TRBJ1-1; 8 nucleotides match TRBD1. CDR1 and CDR2 (germline): SGDLS, YYNGEE. V lost 2 bases and J lost 4; bases outside the gene matches: 7. This CDR3 contains 15 residues. The CDR3 DNA is TGTGCCAGCAGCGTGGGACAGGTTAAAAGCACTGAAGCTTTCTTT. Its protein product is CASSVGQVKSTEAFF.

Concerning this clonotype: The junction differs from germline at one of its ends, possibly a read error. The chain is built from TRBV7-9 and TRBJ1-1; D remains ambiguous. Germline V CDR1 and CDR2: SEHNR, FQNEAQ (reference sequence). The CDR3 is made up of 12 amino acids. CDR3 loop: CVSSYRVAEAFF. The CDR3 DNA follows: TGTGTCAGCAGCTATAGGGTCGCTGAAGCTTTCTTT.

This clonotype came up many times. The chain employs TRBV2 and TRBJ2-3; the D is unclear. Per germline, CDR1 SNHLY and CDR2 FYNNEI. V lost 6 bases and J lost 1, with 8 bases in between. This CDR3 is 13 amino acids long. The CDR3, as DNA: TGTGCCAGCAGCCGCGAGCGCACAGATACGCAGTATTTT. Its protein is CASSRERTDTQYF. The entire variable domain, with the rest obtained from reference TRBV2 and TRBJ2-3, is as follows: EPEVTQTPSHQVTQMGQEVILRCVPISNHLYFYWYRQILGQKVEFLVSFYNNEISEKSEIFDDQFSVERPDGSNFTLKIRSTKLEDSAMYFCASSRERTDTQYFGPGTRLTVL.

This clonotype was detected many times. This chain links TRBV4-2 with TRBJ2-7; D remains unclear. The CDR3 loop spans 12 amino acids. V gave up 0 bases and J gave up 10 bases, with 10 bases separating them. CDR1 is LGHNA, CDR2 YNFKEQ, per germline. CDR3 sequence (DNA): TGTGCCAGCAGCCAAGATGTGGGGAATCAGTACTTC. Protein product: CASSQDVGNQYF.

The sample holds many counts of this clonotype. The J gene is TRBJ2-1, the V gene TRBV9; no definite D call. Trimming took 4 bases from V and 2 from J, leaving 7 bases between them. The CDR3 contains 13 residues. Germline V gene lookup returns CDR1 SGDLS and CDR2 YYNGEE. CDR3 in DNA: TGTGCCAGCAGCCCCAGAACCTACAATGAGCAGTTCTTC. It translates to CASSPRTYNEQFF.

In this sample, this clonotype turned up a few times. The rearrangement uses TRBV29-1 and TRBJ2-2; a possible D gene is TRBD1 (6 bases). This CDR3 spans 14 amino acids. V gave up 3 bases and J gave up 5 bases, with 13 bases separating them. Germline V gives CDR1 SQVTM, CDR2 ANQGSEA. CDR3 in DNA: TGCAGCGTTGATCGACCCGGACAGACCGGGGAGCTGTTTTTT. Translation: CSVDRPGQTGELFF.

The gene calls are TRBV4-3 and TRBJ2-3; D is uncertain. Trimming removed 1 base from V and 2 bases from J, with 10 bases in between. The CDR3 sequence is 15 residues long. Per germline, CDR1 LGHNA and CDR2 YSLEER. The CDR3: CASSQALLSTDTQYF. The CDR3 bases are TGCGCCAGCAGCCAAGCACTACTATCCACAGATACGCAGTATTTT.

The J gene is TRBJ1-6, the V gene TRBV4-3; TRBD1 is a possible D gene (5 bases). The CDR3 consists of 18 residues. The germline CDR1 and CDR2 sequences are LGHNA and YSLEER. For the CDR3, the DNA is TGCACCGGCAGCCGAGATGCCCCAGTCGGGGGTGCGGATTCACCCCTCCACTTT. Residues: CTGSRDAPVGGADSPLHF.

The CDR3 sequence is CASSPETGGRLDEAFF. CDR3 sequence (DNA): TGTGCCAGCAGCCCAGAGACAGGGGGCAGATTGGATGAAGCTTTCTTT. The chain employs TRBV7-8 and TRBJ1-1, with 10 bases fitting TRBD1. The J segment lost 7 bases and the V segment lost 5 bases, leaving 13 bases of the junction unmatched. Germline CDR1 and CDR2: SGHVS and FQNEAQ. The CDR3 has 16 amino acids.

This clonotype appeared a few times. The chain couples TRBV6-5 to TRBJ2-1, with D perhaps matching TRBD1 or TRBD2 (6 bases each). The J call may be incorrect, as the DNA end agrees better with TRBJ2-7. The V gene's germline CDR1 is MNHEY and CDR2 SVGAGI. This CDR3 contains 13 residues. CDR3 protein: CASMGGIDNEQYF. The CDR3 nucleotides read TGTGCCAGCATGGGGGGCATCGACAATGAGCAGTACTTC.

About this clonotype itself: This may be a read error, as it is one base from a much larger clone. Here the CDR3 reads CSARAPQRGGNQSQHF. CDR3 sequence (DNA): TGCAGTGCTAGAGCCCCCCAGAGGGGCGGCAATCAGTCCCAGCATTTT. The V gene is TRBV20-1, the J gene TRBJ1-5, with D possibly being TRBD1 (5 bases). The germline CDR1 and CDR2 sequences are DFQATT and SNEGSKA (reference sequence). This CDR3 has 16 amino acids.

The rearrangement links TRBV3-1 to TRBJ2-1, with 11 bases aligning to TRBD1. The last part of the DNA fits TRBJ2-7 better; the J call may be wrong. The CDR3 has 15 residues. Germline lookup yields CDR1 LGHDT and CDR2 YNNKEL (reference sequence). The CDR3 DNA is TGTGCCAGCAGCCCCGGGACAGGGGGGAAATACGAGCAGTACTTC. Amino acids: CASSPGTGGKYEQYF.

At least ten counts were recorded for this clonotype. This sequence joins TRBV5-6 and TRBJ2-7; no reliable D call. The CDR3 is made up of 14 amino acids. The germline V and J ends were trimmed by 0 bases and 7 bases, with 14 bases remaining between them. In germline, CDR1 is SGHDT, CDR2 YYEEEE. The CDR3 DNA sequence: TGTGCCAGCAGCTTGGCTGGGGTTGCCGGTGAGCAGTACTTC. As protein: CASSLAGVAGEQYF.

This clonotype appeared many times. The gene calls are TRBV9 and TRBJ1-4, with 7 bases aligning to TRBD1. After removal of 4 bases from V and 3 bases from J, the junction contained 3 bases not matched to a gene. The CDR3 has 14 residues. Per germline, CDR1 SGDLS and CDR2 YYNGEE. For the CDR3, the DNA is TGTGCCAGCAGCCCTGGACAGGCTAATGAAAAACTGTTTTTT. Its translation: CASSPGQANEKLFF.

This clonotype was counted many times. The CDR3 reads CASSPPGPTETQYF. DNA for the CDR3: TGTGCCAGCTCCCCCCCCGGGCCGACAGAGACCCAGTACTTC. The chain has TRBV28 and TRBJ2-5; no clear D gene. This CDR3 is built from 14 residues. Germline V CDR1 and CDR2: MDHEN, SYDVKM. Trimming pared 8 bases from V and 4 bases from J, leaving 17 bases between.

This clonotype was picked up many times. The chain joins TRBV5-1 to TRBJ2-7, with 7 bases that match TRBD1. V was clipped by 2 bases and J by 5 bases; unmatched bases: 10. The CDR3 length is 15 residues. Germline lookup yields CDR1 SGHRS and CDR2 YFSETQ. CDR3: CASSFSFGQVNEQYF. In DNA form, the CDR3 reads TGCGCCAGCAGCTTCTCGTTTGGACAGGTCAACGAGCAGTACTTC. Full variable domain (outside the CDR3, taken from reference TRBV5-1 and TRBJ2-7): KAGVTQTPRYLIKTRGQQVTLSCSPISGHRSVSWYQQTPGQGLQFLFEYFSETQRNKGNFPGRFSGRQFSNSRSEMNVSTLELGDSALYLCASSFSFGQVNEQYFGPGTRLTVT.

This clonotype was found a few times. The chain couples TRBV27 to TRBJ2-1, with D unclear. The assigned J gene may be wrong: the sequence end matches TRBJ2-7 better. The CDR3 has 15 amino acids. Per germline, CDR1 MNHEY and CDR2 SMNVEV (reference sequence). CDR3 in DNA: TGTGCCAGCAGTTTAGGACGGCTGTCCTACAATGAGCAGTACTTC. The encoded protein is CASSLGRLSYNEQYF.

This clonotype has a count of ten or more. The V gene is TRBV5-4, the J gene TRBJ2-1; 9 bases line up with TRBD1. CDR1 SGHNT and CDR2 YYREEE come from the germline V gene (reference sequence). CDR3 length: 16 amino acids. Trimming took 4 bases from V and 4 from J; bases not matched to a gene: 9. CDR3 nucleotides: TGTGCCAGCAGCCAAATTAACAGGGGGCCATACAATGAGCAGTTCTTC. Translating it yields CASSQINRGPYNEQFF.

As for this clonotype: Germline is not matched at one junction end, which may reflect a read error. The V and J genes are TRBV12-3 or TRBV12-4 and TRBJ2-3, with TRBD1 identical over 7 bases. CDR3 length equals 15 residues. The CDR3 here is CASSLGGQRTDMQYF. The CDR3 DNA follows: TGTGCCAGCAGTTTAGGGGGACAGCGCACAGATATGCAGTATTTT.

This chain uses TRBV5-1 with TRBJ1-6; D is possibly TRBD1 (5 bases). The V and J ends lost 4 bases and 10 bases respectively, with 18 bases between them. The CDR3 loop spans 15 amino acids. The germline V gene has CDR1 SGHRS and CDR2 YFSETQ. CDR3 sequence (DNA): TGCGCCAGCAGCCCGAAGGGGCAGGGAGGGTCACCCCTCCACTTT. The encoded protein is CASSPKGQGGSPLHF.

This clonotype was detected only a few times. A read error may explain this, as a much larger clone is one base away. The chain uses TRBV5-1 and TRBJ2-1; D may be TRBD1 or TRBD2 (5 bases each). This CDR3 has 16 amino acids. The germline gives CDR1 SGHRS, CDR2 YFSETQ. The CDR3 sequence: CASSTSSGSTYNERYF. For the CDR3, the DNA is TGCGCCAGCAGCACATCCTCAGGGTCTACCTACAATGAGCGGTACTTC.

This clonotype was observed at least ten times. This chain connects TRBV6-5 to TRBJ1-6; no clear D gene. From germline, CDR1 is MNHEY and CDR2 SVGAGI. Trimming removed 4 bases at V and 7 bases at J, with 11 bases between. The CDR3 spans 14 residues. The DNA of the CDR3 is TGTGCCAGCAGTTGGGGATCAGGAAATTCACCCCTCCACTTT. This translates into CASSWGSGNSPLHF.